This TCR beta chain was identified in a study of a mutant IDH1 vaccine in newly diagnosed glioma. Across the whole study: Either 4-6 weeks after radiotherapy alone or alongside temozolomide, vaccination was begun. Most patients had radiochemotherapy with temozolomide before enrollment; others had one alone.

Comments on this clone: Antigen unknown.

Time point of the sample: week 23, last vaccination. The investigators gave 300 ug of mutant IDH1 20-mer peptide in each vaccine dose, together with topical imiquimod. The donors had new WHO grade 3 or 4 astrocytomas; these were IDH1-mutant and ATRX-lost. Profiled with immunoSEQ multiplex PCR; TCRdb holds only in-frame clones, not every one. The table has about 65,000 clones, 70% to 90% seen once. Study-wide findings and caveats: Changes to the top peripheral T cell clonotypes appeared unrelated to pseudoprogression.

There are 15 residues in the CDR3. Germline values: CDR1 MNHEY, CDR2 SMNVEV (reference sequence). V was cut by 5 bases and J by 0 bases, with 13 bases left in between. The origin of this receptor is a man under 40 with glioma. The sample here was PBMCs, taken from a glioma patient whose treatment included an IDH1 peptide vaccine. The rearrangement links TRBV27 to TRBJ1-1; D gene ambiguous. CDR3: CASSEIRQLNTEAFF. As DNA, the CDR3 is TGTGCCAGCAGTGAAATCAGGCAATTGAACACTGAAGCTTTCTTT.